Listed here are 17 T cell receptor beta chains from one sample, sequenced in a study of cytomegalovirus exposure and HLA in healthy donors. A multiplex PCR was run with 60 Vbeta primers and 13 Jbeta primers. The method was immunoSEQ multiplex PCR; TCRdb's version includes in-frame clones alone and lacks a portion of them. In the table there are 150,000 to 200,000 clones, around 90% of which are singletons. The material sequenced was PBMCs. All receptors come from a woman between 25 and 40 years old in good health and CMV-seronegative.

This chain joins TRBV27 and TRBJ2-1, with a weak D call TRBD1 (6 bases). Trimming removed 2 bases at V and 9 bases at J, with 14 bases between. The CDR3 has 14 amino acids. Germline CDR1 is MNHEY and CDR2 is SMNVEV (reference sequence). The CDR3 here is CASSLNWGHGEQFF. The CDR3 DNA sequence: TGTGCCAGCAGTTTAAATTGGGGGCATGGTGAGCAGTTCTTC.

This rearrangement joins TRBV30 to TRBJ1-2, with 8 bases that match TRBD1. CDR3 length: 17 residues. The germline V gene encodes CDR1 GTSNPN and CDR2 SVGIG (reference sequence). Germline trimming cut 0 bases from V and 3 bases from J; bases unmatched to any gene: 12. CDR3 sequence: CAWSVRGTQGAYYGYTF. CDR3 sequence (DNA): TGTGCCTGGAGTGTACGTGGTACTCAGGGGGCGTACTATGGCTACACCTTC.

V is TRBV5-6 and J is TRBJ2-2, with D perhaps TRBD1 (5 bases). The CDR3 extends over 14 amino acids. In germline, CDR1 is SGHDT, CDR2 YYEEEE. The V gene lost 2 bases and the J gene lost 2 bases, with 7 bases spanning the gap. The CDR3 sequence is CASSFGHNTGELFF. CDR3 DNA: TGTGCCAGCAGCTTTGGACACAACACCGGGGAGCTGTTTTTT. Looking up the rest from reference TRBV5-6 and TRBJ2-2 gives the full variable domain: DAGVTQSPTHLIKTRGQQVTLRCSPKSGHDTVSWYQQALGQGPQFIFQYYEEEERQRGNFPDRFSGHQFPNYSSELNVNALLLGDSALYLCASSFGHNTGELFFGEGSRLTVL.

This clone occurred once. V and J are TRBV9 and TRBJ2-3, with 11 bases identical to TRBD2. CDR1 is SGDLS, CDR2 YYNGEE, per germline. J gave up 2 bases and V 4 bases, and 15 bases lay outside the gene matches. The CDR3 contains 19 residues. Here the CDR3 reads CASSPSFIAGGLSTDTQYF. Here the CDR3 DNA reads TGTGCCAGCAGCCCCAGCTTTATAGCGGGAGGGCTTTCCACAGATACGCAGTATTTT.

This clone was recorded once. V usage is TRBV27 and J usage is TRBJ2-5, with 11 bases fitting TRBD2. The DNA matches TRBJ2-7 better at its end, which makes the J call doubtful. CDR3 length: 15 residues. Germline V lookup: CDR1 MNHEY, CDR2 SMNVEV (reference sequence). The CDR3 DNA reads TGTGCCAGCAGTGTAGGGACTAGCGGAATCTACGAGCAGTACTTC. Its translation: CASSVGTSGIYEQYF.

The chain combines TRBV14 with TRBJ2-2; a possible D gene is TRBD1 (5 bases). The CDR3 loop spans 13 amino acids. V was pared by 0 bases and J by 17 bases, with 16 bases between. Germline V gene sequence: CDR1 SGHDN, CDR2 FVKESK. CDR3 coding DNA: TGTGCCAGCAGCCAAGATGGGGCAGGGCCCCTTTTTTTT. Translated, it gives CASSQDGAGPLFF.

The chain recombines TRBV29-1 with TRBJ1-1; TRBD1 is a possible D gene (5 bases). The V end lost 3 bases, the J end lost 5 bases, and 10 bases lay between the germline ends. This CDR3 has 12 amino acids. The germline gives CDR1 SQVTM, CDR2 ANQGSEA. CDR3 residues: CSVEGGGTEAFF. CDR3 in DNA: TGCAGCGTTGAGGGGGGGGGTACTGAAGCTTTCTTT.

V gene TRBV19 combines with J gene TRBJ1-1; the D is unclear. The CDR3 spans 17 residues. Trimming removed 5 bases from V and 3 bases from J, with 22 bases in between. CDR1 LNHDA and CDR2 SQIVND come from the germline V gene (reference sequence). CDR3 amino acids: CASSRIRTAVSDTEAFF. CDR3 nucleotides: TGTGCCAGTAGTCGAATAAGGACTGCGGTAAGTGACACTGAAGCTTTCTTT.

V is TRBV7-7 and J is TRBJ2-5, with 10 bases identical to TRBD1. Germline CDR1 is SSHAT and CDR2 is FNYEAQ (reference sequence). The CDR3 has 13 residues. With V trimmed by 4 bases and J by 11 bases, 7 bases remained unmatched. CDR3 sequence (DNA): TGTGCCAGCAGCTCCGGGACAGGGGACGTGCAGTACTTC. The encoded protein is CASSSGTGDVQYF.

The sample holds one count of this clone. The chain has TRBV18 and TRBJ2-5, with D hard to call. The germline V gene has CDR1 KGHSH and CDR2 LQKENI. The CDR3 consists of 15 residues. V lost 0 bases, J lost 1 base, and 9 bases lay in between. CDR3 region: CASSPPVGAQETQYF. CDR3 nucleotides: TGTGCCAGCTCACCACCGGTCGGAGCCCAAGAGACCCAGTACTTC.

V usage is TRBV9 and J usage is TRBJ2-3; D is perhaps TRBD2 (5 bases). This CDR3 has 15 amino acids. V lost 2 bases, J lost 2 bases, and 12 bases lay in between. Germline V lookup: CDR1 SGDLS, CDR2 YYNGEE. In DNA, the CDR3 is TGTGCCAGCAGCGTGGGTGGGAGCCACACAGATACGCAGTATTTT. Translating it yields CASSVGGSHTDTQYF.

This chain uses TRBV19 with TRBJ2-1; D gene ambiguous. Trimming stripped 2 bases from V and 4 bases from J, with 15 bases between. CDR1 is LNHDA, CDR2 SQIVND, per germline (reference sequence). The length of the CDR3 is 16 residues. CDR3: CASSIPGLPPYNEQFF. CDR3 nucleotide sequence: TGTGCCAGTAGTATACCGGGTCTCCCCCCTTACAATGAGCAGTTCTTC.

The CDR3 sequence is CASTKDRAGNTIYF. CDR3 sequence (DNA): TGTGCCAGCACCAAAGACAGGGCTGGAAACACCATATATTTT. This chain joins TRBV7-9 and TRBJ2-2; 7 nucleotides line up with TRBD1. Judging by the DNA end, TRBJ1-3 fits better; the J call may be wrong. The CDR3 runs 14 residues. The germline gives CDR1 SEHNR, CDR2 FQNEAQ (reference sequence).

The chain uses TRBV7-9 and TRBJ2-1; TRBD1 might be the D (6 bases). V was cut by 5 bases and J by 8 bases, with 19 bases left in between. Germline-derived CDR1 and CDR2 are SEHNR and FQNEAQ (reference sequence). CDR3 length equals 15 residues. The chain's CDR3 is CASSRTVSFKDEQFF. CDR3 DNA: TGTGCCAGCAGCCGGACAGTCAGCTTCAAGGATGAGCAGTTCTTC.

V is TRBV7-2 and J is TRBJ2-1, with 10 bases aligning to TRBD1. With V trimmed by 5 bases and J by 7 bases, 11 bases remained unmatched. Per the germline V gene, CDR1 is SGHTA and CDR2 is FQGNSA. The CDR3 totals 16 residues. Written as DNA, the CDR3 is TGTGCCAGCAGCACCCGACAGGGGGCTAAGTCGAATGAGCAGTTCTTC. It encodes CASSTRQGAKSNEQFF. Variable domain in full (rest from reference TRBV7-2 and TRBJ2-1): GAGVSQSPSNKVTEKGKDVELRCDPISGHTALYWYRQSLGQGLEFLIYFQGNSAPDKSGLPSDRFSAERTGGSVSTLTIQRTQQEDSAVYLCASSTRQGAKSNEQFFGPGTRLTVL.

V usage is TRBV7-2 and J usage is TRBJ1-3, with no clear D. Germline CDR1 and CDR2: SGHTA and FQGNSA. V gave up 5 bases and J gave up 0 bases, with 11 bases separating them. The CDR3 spans 15 residues. CDR3 nucleotides: TGTGCCAGCAGCCCCCACGCGGCCTCTGGAAACACCATATATTTT. Its protein is CASSPHAASGNTIYF. Filled out from reference TRBV7-2 and TRBJ1-3, the complete variable domain reads GAGVSQSPSNKVTEKGKDVELRCDPISGHTALYWYRQSLGQGLEFLIYFQGNSAPDKSGLPSDRFSAERTGGSVSTLTIQRTQQEDSAVYLCASSPHAASGNTIYFGEGSWLTVV.

This rearrangement joins TRBV19 to TRBJ2-6, with 9 nucleotides matching TRBD1. The CDR3 extends over 17 amino acids. Germline CDR1 reads LNHDA; CDR2 reads SQIVND (reference sequence). V lost 6 bases and J lost 1; bases outside the gene matches: 7. The CDR3 here is CASRNTGGRSGANVLTF. Here the CDR3 DNA reads TGTGCCAGTAGAAACACAGGGGGCCGGTCTGGGGCCAACGTCCTGACTTTC.